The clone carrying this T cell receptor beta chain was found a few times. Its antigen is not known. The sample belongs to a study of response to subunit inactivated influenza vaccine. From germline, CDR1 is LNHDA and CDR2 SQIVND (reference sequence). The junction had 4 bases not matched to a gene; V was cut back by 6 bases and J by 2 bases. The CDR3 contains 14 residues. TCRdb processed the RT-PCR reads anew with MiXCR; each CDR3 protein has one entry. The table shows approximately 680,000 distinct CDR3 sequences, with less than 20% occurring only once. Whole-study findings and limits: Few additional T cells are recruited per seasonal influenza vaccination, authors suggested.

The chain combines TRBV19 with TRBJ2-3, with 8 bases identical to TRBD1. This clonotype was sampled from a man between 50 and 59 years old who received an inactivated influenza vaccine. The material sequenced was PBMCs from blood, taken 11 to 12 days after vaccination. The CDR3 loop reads CASSRQGHTDTQYF. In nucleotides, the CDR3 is TGTGCCAGTAGCAGACAGGGGCACACAGATACGCAGTATTTT.